These 25 T cell receptor beta chains came from one sample sequenced in a study of blood T cell repertoires in COVID-19. Data came from immunoSEQ multiplex PCR; TCRdb stores just in-frame clones and leaves some out. The top ten hold about 15% of the sample, which has tens of thousands of clones, approximately 80% seen once. The specimen was peripheral blood. Source of these receptors: a man aged 55 to 70 with COVID-19, enrolled during active disease.

The chain combines TRBV19 with TRBJ2-6, with D perhaps TRBD1 (6 bases). The germline V gene encodes CDR1 LNHDA and CDR2 SQIVND (reference sequence). V dropped 7 bases and J dropped 0 bases, with 16 bases sitting between them. The CDR3 spans 17 residues. The CDR3 region is CASKLGTLLSGANVLTF. The CDR3 nucleotides read TGTGCCAGTAAACTTGGGACACTACTCTCTGGGGCCAACGTCCTGACTTTC. Using reference TRBV19 and TRBJ2-6 for the parts outside the CDR3, the full variable domain is DGGITQSPKYLFRKEGQNVTLSCEQNLNHDAMYWYRQDPGQGLRLIYYSQIVNDFQKGDIAEGYSVSREKKESFPLTVTSAQKNPTAFYLCASKLGTLLSGANVLTFGAGSRLTVL.

The rearrangement links TRBV29-1 to TRBJ2-5; 7 positions agree with TRBD1. The junction had 7 bases not matched to a gene; V was cut back by 7 bases and J by 5 bases. CDR1 SQVTM and CDR2 ANQGSEA come from the germline V gene. The CDR3 is 12 residues long. The DNA of the CDR3 is TGCAGCGGATATACAGGGGACGAGACCCAGTACTTC. This sequence encodes CSGYTGDETQYF.

On this clone itself: Given a much more abundant clone one base away, this may be a read error. The gene calls are TRBV11-2 and TRBJ2-3; D gene ambiguous. Germline CDR1 reads SGHAT; CDR2 reads FQNNGV. This CDR3 comprises 14 residues. The ends were cut back, 0 bases at V and 0 bases at J, with 4 bases in the middle. The CDR3 region is CASSLEGSTDTQYF. Here the CDR3 DNA reads TGTGCCAGCAGCTTAGAGGGCAGCACAGATACGCAGTATTTT.

CDR3 nucleotide sequence: TGTGCCAGCAGCTTGAGTGGGGCGAATGAGCAGTTCTTC. This gives the protein CASSLSGANEQFF. The rearrangement joins TRBV5-4 to TRBJ2-1, with D perhaps matching TRBD1 (5 bases). This CDR3 has 13 amino acids. Looked up from germline, CDR1 is SGHNT and CDR2 is YYREEE (reference sequence). Trimming shortened V by 1 base and J by 7 bases, and 9 bases separated the two germline ends.

The chain carries TRBV11-3 and TRBJ1-6, with D tentatively TRBD1 (5 bases). Germline values: CDR1 SGHNT, CDR2 YENEEA. Trimming stripped 5 bases from V and 5 bases from J, with 10 bases between. This CDR3 has 14 residues. The CDR3 nucleotides read TGTGCCAGCAGCCCCTCCAGGGATAATTCACCCCTCCACTTT. Protein product: CASSPSRDNSPLHF.

This clone was seen only once. The rearrangement joins TRBV24-1 to TRBJ2-2, with D possibly TRBD1 on 7 matching bases. Trimming stripped 1 base from V and 5 bases from J, with 16 bases between. Germline V CDR1 and CDR2: KGHDR, SFDVKD. CDR3 length equals 17 residues. In DNA, the CDR3 is TGTGCCACCAGTGATTTAGACAGGGCGGCGGGGACCGGGGAGCTGTTTTTT. Translation: CATSDLDRAAGTGELFF.

The chain recombines TRBV25-1 with TRBJ2-7, with D uncertain. The length of the CDR3 is 11 residues. Germline CDR1 is MGHDK and CDR2 is SYGVNS. Trimming stripped 4 bases from V and 9 bases from J, with 10 bases between. The CDR3 bases are TGTGCCAGCAGTGCAACATTTGGGCAGTACTTC. This codes for CASSATFGQYF.

The CDR3 DNA follows: TGTGCCAGCAGCTTGGTAAGAGGCAATGAGCAGTTCTTC. Its translation: CASSLVRGNEQFF. The chain joins TRBV5-6 to TRBJ2-1; D gene unclear. The V and J ends lost 0 bases and 6 bases respectively, with 7 bases between them. The CDR3 has 13 residues. CDR1 and CDR2 (germline): SGHDT, YYEEEE.

In this sample, this clone turned up a few times. This rearrangement joins TRBV20-1 to TRBJ2-1; perhaps TRBD1 as D (6 bases). Germline V lookup: CDR1 DFQATT, CDR2 SNEGSKA (reference sequence). V lost 3 bases, J lost 0 bases, and 12 bases lay in between. CDR3 length: 15 amino acids. CDR3 protein: CSASKGGNSYNEQFF. The CDR3 DNA reads TGCAGTGCTAGTAAAGGGGGAAACTCCTACAATGAGCAGTTCTTC.

This rearrangement joins TRBV10-1 to TRBJ1-4; D not certain. The V and J ends lost 3 bases and 7 bases respectively, with 9 bases between them. The germline V gene has CDR1 WNHNN and CDR2 SYGVQD (reference sequence). CDR3 length: 13 amino acids. The CDR3 sequence: CASSDRRGEKLFF. CDR3 DNA sequence: TGCGCCAGCAGTGACCGCCGGGGTGAAAAACTGTTTTTT.

V usage is TRBV10-3 and J usage is TRBJ2-1, with a possible D match to TRBD2 (5 bases). The CDR3 is 15 residues long. Trimming pared 3 bases from V and 6 bases from J, leaving 15 bases between. Germline CDR1 and CDR2: ENHRY and SYGVKD. CDR3 in DNA: TGTGCCATCAGTGACTCCGGACTCCTGACCAATGAGCAGTTCTTC. It specifies CAISDSGLLTNEQFF.

This clone occurred a few times. Written as DNA, the CDR3 is TGTGCCAGTAGTATAGTAGGCAGGGCTCCGAACACCGGGGAGCTGTTTTTT. Protein product: CASSIVGRAPNTGELFF. The V call is TRBV19, the J call TRBJ2-2; perhaps TRBD1 as D (5 bases). This CDR3 comprises 17 residues. Germline CDR1 LNHDA, CDR2 SQIVND (reference sequence). The V end lost 1 base, the J end lost 0 bases, and 12 bases lay between the germline ends.

The rearrangement joins TRBV7-9 to TRBJ2-3; D is perhaps TRBD2 (6 bases). Per the germline V gene, CDR1 is SEHNR and CDR2 is FQNEAQ (reference sequence). The CDR3 consists of 16 residues. V lost 3 bases and J 4 bases, leaving 17 bases between the germline ends. Here the CDR3 DNA reads TGTGCCAGCAGCTTCTCGGCGCCGGGAGACGCAGATACGCAGTATTTT. Protein product: CASSFSAPGDADTQYF.

V is TRBV9 and J is TRBJ1-2, with TRBD1 identical over 7 bases. CDR1 SGDLS and CDR2 YYNGEE come from the germline V gene. J lost 4 bases, V lost 5 bases, and 2 bases had no gene match. The CDR3 is 12 residues long. The CDR3 loop reads CASRGDSYGYTF. In DNA, the CDR3 is TGTGCCAGCAGGGGGGACAGCTATGGCTACACCTTC.

The chain uses TRBV2 and TRBJ1-3; D is ambiguous. The V gene's germline CDR1 is SNHLY and CDR2 FYNNEI. This CDR3 has 14 residues. The V end was cut by 6 bases, the J end by 0 bases, with 9 bases between. The CDR3 DNA reads TGTGCCAGCAGAAATACTGACTCTGGAAACACCATATATTTT. Protein product: CASRNTDSGNTIYF.

This clone occurred once. The chain links TRBV11-3 to TRBJ2-1; 9 nucleotides match TRBD1. V shed 2 bases, J shed 2 bases, and the junction held 10 bases outside the gene matches. The germline V gene encodes CDR1 SGHNT and CDR2 YENEEA. The CDR3 has 18 residues. The DNA of the CDR3 is TGTGCCAGCAGCTTAAGGAGGGGGGGGACAGGGACCTACAATGAGCAGTTCTTC. Amino acid sequence: CASSLRRGGTGTYNEQFF.

This clone was picked up a small number of times. This chain links TRBV7-9 with TRBJ2-7; D unclear. The CDR3 covers 12 residues. CDR1 and CDR2 from the germline V gene are SEHNR and FQNEAQ (reference sequence). V was shortened by 2 bases and J by 5 bases, with 7 bases between the two germline ends. The CDR3 nucleotides are TGTGCCAGCAGCTTACAGTCCAACGAGCAGTACTTC. This sequence encodes CASSLQSNEQYF. Together with reference TRBV7-9 and TRBJ2-7, the CDR3 gives the full variable domain: DTGVSQNPRHKITKRGQNVTFRCDPISEHNRLYWYRQTLGQGPEFLTYFQNEAQLEKSRLLSDRFSAERPKGSFSTLEIQRTEQGDSAMYLCASSLQSNEQYFGPGTRLTVT.

This chain links TRBV12-2 with TRBJ2-1; the table gives TRBD2 as D, unverified against the DNA. TRBV12-2 is termed a pseudogene. This CDR3 region has 13 residues. The CDR3 DNA is TGTGCAAGTCGCACTCGAAAGTCGGATGAGCAGTTCTTC. Amino acids: CASRTRKSDEQFF.

The rearrangement joins TRBV7-7 to TRBJ2-2, with TRBD2 matching 8 bases. The ends lost 5 bases at V and 6 bases at J; junction bases unmatched: 8. Looked up from germline, CDR1 is SSHAT and CDR2 is FNYEAQ (reference sequence). CDR3 length equals 15 residues. The CDR3 loop is CASSPERGTAGELFF. For the CDR3, the DNA is TGTGCCAGCAGCCCCGAGCGGGGGACCGCCGGGGAGCTGTTTTTT.

The chain couples TRBV29-1 to TRBJ2-3; TRBD2 aligns across 12 bases. Germline V gene lookup returns CDR1 SQVTM and CDR2 ANQGSEA. J was trimmed by 5 bases and V by 5 bases; bases with no gene match: 8. The CDR3 length is 15 residues. The CDR3 nucleotides read TGCAGCGTTCCCCTAGCGGGAGGGCCGGGAGATACGCAGTATTTT. It encodes CSVPLAGGPGDTQYF.

The chain links TRBV5-1 to TRBJ1-4; a weak D match, TRBD1 (5 bases). V lost 5 bases and J 5 bases, leaving 10 bases between the germline ends. Germline CDR1 reads SGHRS; CDR2 reads YFSETQ. The CDR3 is 13 amino acids. The CDR3 sequence is CASRQAVNEKLFF. The CDR3 bases are TGCGCCAGCAGACAGGCGGTGAATGAAAAACTGTTTTTT.

The chain uses TRBV4-1 and TRBJ2-7, with D perhaps TRBD1 (6 bases). Trimming pared 2 bases from V and 4 bases from J, leaving 27 bases between. Germline assignment: CDR1 MGHRA and CDR2 YSYEKL. This CDR3 is built from 19 residues. The CDR3 nucleotides read TGCGCCAGCAGCCAACCCCAGGGGCAGGGAACTCACCTTCGGTACGAGCAGTACTTC. It is translated as CASSQPQGQGTHLRYEQYF.

The rearrangement uses TRBV7-2 and TRBJ1-6; D gene uncertain. The CDR3 contains 14 residues. With 5 bases removed from V and 9 bases from J, the gap between germline ends came to 14 bases. Germline assignment: CDR1 SGHTA and CDR2 FQGNSA. The CDR3: CASSPRGGGSPLHF. As DNA, the CDR3 is TGTGCCAGCAGCCCCCGAGGAGGTGGTTCACCCCTCCACTTT.

The chain recombines TRBV4-1 with TRBJ1-2; 8 nucleotides align to TRBD1. The germline CDR1 and CDR2 sequences are MGHRA and YSYEKL. The CDR3 totals 16 residues. Trimming cost V 0 bases and J 9 bases; bases outside gene matches: 12. In DNA form, the CDR3 reads TGCGCCAGCAGCCAAGAATCCTTGTTGACAGGGGCCAGCTACACCTTC. Its translation: CASSQESLLTGASYTF.

The gene calls are TRBV28 and TRBJ2-7; 7 bases agree with TRBD1. Trimming at V came to 2 bases and at J to 5 bases, leaving 6 bases not matched to a gene. CDR3 length equals 14 residues. Germline V lookup: CDR1 MDHEN, CDR2 SYDVKM. The CDR3 sequence is CASSLNRGFDEQYF. The CDR3 bases are TGTGCCAGCAGTTTAAACAGGGGCTTCGACGAGCAGTACTTC.